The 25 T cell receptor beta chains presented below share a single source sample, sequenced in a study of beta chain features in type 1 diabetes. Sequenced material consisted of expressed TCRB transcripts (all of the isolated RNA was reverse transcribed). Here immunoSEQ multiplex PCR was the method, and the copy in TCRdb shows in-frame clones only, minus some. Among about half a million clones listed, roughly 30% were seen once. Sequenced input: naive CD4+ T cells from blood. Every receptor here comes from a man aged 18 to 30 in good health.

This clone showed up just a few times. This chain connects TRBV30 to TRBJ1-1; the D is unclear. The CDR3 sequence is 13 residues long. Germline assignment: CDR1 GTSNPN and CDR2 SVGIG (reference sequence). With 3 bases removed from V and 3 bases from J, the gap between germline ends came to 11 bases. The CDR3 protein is CAWSRGWDTEAFF. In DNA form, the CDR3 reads TGTGCCTGGAGCCGAGGGTGGGACACTGAAGCTTTCTTT.

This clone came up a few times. CDR3 sequence (DNA): TGTGCCAGCAGCCCCGGACAGGGTTACTATGGCTACACCTTC. Translated: CASSPGQGYYGYTF. V is TRBV2 and J is TRBJ1-2; 8 nucleotides agree with TRBD1. Looked up from germline, CDR1 is SNHLY and CDR2 is FYNNEI. The V segment lost 6 bases and the J segment 3 bases; nucleotides outside the gene matches: 6. This CDR3 has 14 residues.

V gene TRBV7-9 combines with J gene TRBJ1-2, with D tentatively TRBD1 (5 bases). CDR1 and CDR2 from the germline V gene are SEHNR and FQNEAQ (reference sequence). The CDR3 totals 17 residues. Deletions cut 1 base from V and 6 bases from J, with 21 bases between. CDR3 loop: CASSLGGTATEVHGYTF. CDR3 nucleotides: TGTGCCAGCAGCTTAGGAGGGACGGCCACAGAAGTACATGGCTACACCTTC.

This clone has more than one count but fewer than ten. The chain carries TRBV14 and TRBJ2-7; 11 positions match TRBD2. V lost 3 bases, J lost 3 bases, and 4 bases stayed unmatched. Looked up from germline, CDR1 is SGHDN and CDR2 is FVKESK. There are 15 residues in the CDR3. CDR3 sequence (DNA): TGTGCCAGCAGCCACCCCGGGACTAGCGGCTACGAGCAGTACTTC. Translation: CASSHPGTSGYEQYF.

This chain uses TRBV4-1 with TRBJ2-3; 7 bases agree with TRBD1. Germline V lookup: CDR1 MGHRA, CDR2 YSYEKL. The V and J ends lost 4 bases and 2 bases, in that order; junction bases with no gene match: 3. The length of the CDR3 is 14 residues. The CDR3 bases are TGCGCCAGCAGCCTGGACAGGCCCACAGATACGCAGTATTTT. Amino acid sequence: CASSLDRPTDTQYF.

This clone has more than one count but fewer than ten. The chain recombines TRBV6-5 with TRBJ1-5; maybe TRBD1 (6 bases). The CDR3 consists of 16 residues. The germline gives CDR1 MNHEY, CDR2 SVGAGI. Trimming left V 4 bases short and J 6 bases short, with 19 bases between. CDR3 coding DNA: TGTGCCAGCAGTTCCCTGGCGGGGGCGCGTGGTCAGCCCCAGCATTTT. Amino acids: CASSSLAGARGQPQHF.

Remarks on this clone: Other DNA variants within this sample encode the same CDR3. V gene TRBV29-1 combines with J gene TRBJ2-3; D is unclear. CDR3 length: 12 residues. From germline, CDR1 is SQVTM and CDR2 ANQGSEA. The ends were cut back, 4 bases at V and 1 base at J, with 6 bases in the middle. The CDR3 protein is CSVARGTDTQYF. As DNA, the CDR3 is TGCAGCGTTGCAAGGGGCACAGATACGCAGTATTTT.

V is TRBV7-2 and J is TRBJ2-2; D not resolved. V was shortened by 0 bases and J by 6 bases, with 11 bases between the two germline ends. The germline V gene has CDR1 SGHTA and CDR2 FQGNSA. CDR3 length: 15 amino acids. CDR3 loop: CASSLAKLLAGELFF. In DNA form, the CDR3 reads TGTGCCAGCAGCTTAGCCAAACTCCTCGCCGGGGAGCTGTTTTTT.

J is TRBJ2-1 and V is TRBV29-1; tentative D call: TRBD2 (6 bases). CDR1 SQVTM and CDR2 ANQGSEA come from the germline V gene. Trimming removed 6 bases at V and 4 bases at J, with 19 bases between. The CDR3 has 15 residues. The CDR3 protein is CSVLPRVAAYNEQFF. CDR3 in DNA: TGCAGCGTCCTCCCGAGGGTAGCGGCGTACAATGAGCAGTTCTTC.

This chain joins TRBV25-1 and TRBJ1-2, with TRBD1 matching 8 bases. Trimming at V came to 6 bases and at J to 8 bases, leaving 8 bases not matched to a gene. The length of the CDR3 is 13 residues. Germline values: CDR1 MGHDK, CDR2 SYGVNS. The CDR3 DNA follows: TGTGCCAGCAGACCGACAGGGGTAGGGGGCTACACCTTC. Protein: CASRPTGVGGYTF.

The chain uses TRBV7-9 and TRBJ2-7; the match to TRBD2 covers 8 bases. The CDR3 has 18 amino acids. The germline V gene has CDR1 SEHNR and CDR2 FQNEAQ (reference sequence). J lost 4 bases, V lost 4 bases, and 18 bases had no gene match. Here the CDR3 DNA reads TGTGCCAGCAGCTATAGTGTGCTGTTAAGCGGGAGCCAATACGAGCAGTACTTC. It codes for CASSYSVLLSGSQYEQYF.

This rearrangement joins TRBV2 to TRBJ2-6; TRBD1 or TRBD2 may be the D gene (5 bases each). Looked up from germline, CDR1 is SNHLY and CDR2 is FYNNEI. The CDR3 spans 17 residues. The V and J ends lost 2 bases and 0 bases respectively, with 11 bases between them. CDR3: CASSEWGTNSGANVLTF. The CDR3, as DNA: TGTGCCAGCAGTGAATGGGGGACCAACTCTGGGGCCAACGTCCTGACTTTC.

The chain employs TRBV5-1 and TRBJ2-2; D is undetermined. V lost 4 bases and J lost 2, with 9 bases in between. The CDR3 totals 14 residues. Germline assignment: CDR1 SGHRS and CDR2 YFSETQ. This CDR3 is CASSRLINTGELFF. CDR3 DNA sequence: TGCGCCAGCAGCCGCCTGATCAACACCGGGGAGCTGTTTTTT.

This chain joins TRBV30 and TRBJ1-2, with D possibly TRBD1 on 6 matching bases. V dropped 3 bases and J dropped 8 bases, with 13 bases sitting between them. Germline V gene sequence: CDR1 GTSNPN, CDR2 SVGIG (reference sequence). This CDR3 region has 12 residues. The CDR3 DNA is TGTGCCTGGAGGGACACAGGGTGGGGCTACACCTTC. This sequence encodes CAWRDTGWGYTF.

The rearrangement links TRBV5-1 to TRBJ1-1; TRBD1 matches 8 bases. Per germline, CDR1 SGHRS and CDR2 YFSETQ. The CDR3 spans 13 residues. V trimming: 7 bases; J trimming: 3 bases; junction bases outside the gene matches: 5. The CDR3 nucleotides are TGCGCCAGCGGCAGGGGGCTGGACACTGAAGCTTTCTTT. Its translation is CASGRGLDTEAFF.

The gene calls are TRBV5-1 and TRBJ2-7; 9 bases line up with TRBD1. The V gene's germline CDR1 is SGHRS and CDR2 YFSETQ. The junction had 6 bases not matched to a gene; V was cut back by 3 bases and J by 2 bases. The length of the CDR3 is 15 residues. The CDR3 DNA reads TGCGCCAGCAGCTCCACCGGGACAGGGACCTACGAGCAGTACTTC. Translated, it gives CASSSTGTGTYEQYF.

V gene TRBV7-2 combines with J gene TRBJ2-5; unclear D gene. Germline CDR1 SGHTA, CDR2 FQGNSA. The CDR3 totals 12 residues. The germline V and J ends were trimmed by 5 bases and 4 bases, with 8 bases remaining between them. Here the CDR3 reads CASSQSLETQYF. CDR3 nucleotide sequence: TGTGCCAGCAGCCAATCGCTAGAGACCCAGTACTTC.

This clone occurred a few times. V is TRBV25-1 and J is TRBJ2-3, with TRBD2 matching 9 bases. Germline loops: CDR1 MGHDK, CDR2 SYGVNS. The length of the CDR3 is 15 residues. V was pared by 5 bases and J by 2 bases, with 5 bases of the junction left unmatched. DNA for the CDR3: TGTGCCAGCAGTTTCCTAGCGGGAACCACAGATACGCAGTATTTT. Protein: CASSFLAGTTDTQYF.

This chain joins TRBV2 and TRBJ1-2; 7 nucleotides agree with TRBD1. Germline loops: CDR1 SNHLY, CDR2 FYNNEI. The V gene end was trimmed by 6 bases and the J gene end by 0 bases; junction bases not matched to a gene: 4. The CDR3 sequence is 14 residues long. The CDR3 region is CASRQGGTNYGYTF. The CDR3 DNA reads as TGTGCCAGCAGGCAGGGGGGGACTAACTATGGCTACACCTTC. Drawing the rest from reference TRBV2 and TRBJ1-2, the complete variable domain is EPEVTQTPSHQVTQMGQEVILRCVPISNHLYFYWYRQILGQKVEFLVSFYNNEISEKSEIFDDQFSVERPDGSNFTLKIRSTKLEDSAMYFCASRQGGTNYGYTFGSGTRLTVV.

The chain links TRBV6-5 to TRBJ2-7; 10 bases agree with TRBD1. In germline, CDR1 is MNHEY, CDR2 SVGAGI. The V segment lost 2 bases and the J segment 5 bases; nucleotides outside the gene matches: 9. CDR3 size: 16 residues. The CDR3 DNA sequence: TGTGCCAGCAGTTACATCGCGGGACAGGGGTCTCACGAGCAGTACTTC. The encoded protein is CASSYIAGQGSHEQYF.

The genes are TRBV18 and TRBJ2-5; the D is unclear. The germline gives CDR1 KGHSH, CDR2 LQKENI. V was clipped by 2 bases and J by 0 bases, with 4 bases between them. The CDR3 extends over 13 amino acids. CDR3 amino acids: CASSPRDQETQYF. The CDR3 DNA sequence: TGTGCCAGCTCACCAAGGGACCAAGAGACCCAGTACTTC.

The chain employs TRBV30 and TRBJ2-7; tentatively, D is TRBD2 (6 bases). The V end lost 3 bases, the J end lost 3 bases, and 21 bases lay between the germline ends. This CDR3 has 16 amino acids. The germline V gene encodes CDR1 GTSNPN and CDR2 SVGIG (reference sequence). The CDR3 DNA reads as TGTGCCTGGAGCGTGCCCGGGACTCTACTTCACTACGAGCAGTACTTC. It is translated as CAWSVPGTLLHYEQYF. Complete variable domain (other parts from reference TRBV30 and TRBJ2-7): SQTIHQWPATLVQPVGSPLSLECTVEGTSNPNLYWYRQAAGRGLQLLFYSVGIGQISSEVPQNLSASRPQDRQFILSSKKLLLSDSGFYLCAWSVPGTLLHYEQYFGPGTRLTVT.

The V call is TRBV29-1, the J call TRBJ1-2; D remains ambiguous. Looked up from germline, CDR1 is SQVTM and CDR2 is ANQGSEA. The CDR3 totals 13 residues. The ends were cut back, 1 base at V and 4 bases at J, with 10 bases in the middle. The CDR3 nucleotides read TGCAGCGTTGAAGGGTACTTAGGCTATGGCTACACCTTC. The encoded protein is CSVEGYLGYGYTF.

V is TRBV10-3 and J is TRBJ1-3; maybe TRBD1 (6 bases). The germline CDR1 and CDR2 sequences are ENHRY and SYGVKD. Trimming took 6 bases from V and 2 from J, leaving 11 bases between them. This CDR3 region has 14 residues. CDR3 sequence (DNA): TGTGCCATCAGGGGCCAGGGGACTGGAAACACCATATATTTT. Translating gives CAIRGQGTGNTIYF.

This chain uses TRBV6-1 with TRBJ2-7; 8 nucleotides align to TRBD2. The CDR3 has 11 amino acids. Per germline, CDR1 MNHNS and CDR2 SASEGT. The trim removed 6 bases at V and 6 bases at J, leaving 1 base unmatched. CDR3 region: CASSGTSEQYF. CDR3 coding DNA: TGTGCCAGCAGCGGGACTAGCGAGCAGTACTTC.